This entry describes one TCR beta chain. The entry originates in a study of shared clonotypes between healthy human individuals. Trimming removed 0 bases from V and 2 bases from J, with 14 bases in between. The V gene's germline CDR1 is GTSNPN and CDR2 SVGIG (reference sequence). The CDR3 contains 15 residues. Only in-frame clones appear in the TCRdb table, and some are missing; sequencing was by immunoSEQ multiplex PCR. Among just over 2,000,000 clones listed, 85% to 95% were seen once. J is TRBJ2-7 and V is TRBV30, with a weak D call TRBD2 (6 bases). The specimen sequenced was naive CD4+ T cells sorted from blood. Subset defined: CD45RA+ positively selected. The TCR was taken from a man younger than 35 in good health. The DNA of the CDR3 is TGTGCCTGGAGTGTACCCGGGACTCAACCCTACGAGCAGTACTTC. Its protein is CAWSVPGTQPYEQYF.